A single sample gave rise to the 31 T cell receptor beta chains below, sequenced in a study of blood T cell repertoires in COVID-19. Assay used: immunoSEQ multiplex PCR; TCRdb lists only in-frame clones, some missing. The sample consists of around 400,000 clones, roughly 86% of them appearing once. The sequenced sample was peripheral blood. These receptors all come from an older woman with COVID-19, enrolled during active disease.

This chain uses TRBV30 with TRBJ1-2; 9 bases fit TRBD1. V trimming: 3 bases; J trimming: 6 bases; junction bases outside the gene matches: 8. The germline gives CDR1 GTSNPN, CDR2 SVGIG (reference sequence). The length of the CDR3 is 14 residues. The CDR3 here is CAWRGQGSTNGYTF. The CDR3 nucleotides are TGTGCCTGGAGAGGACAGGGGTCGACGAATGGCTACACCTTC. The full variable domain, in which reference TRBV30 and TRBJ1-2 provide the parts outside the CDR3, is SQTIHQWPATLVQPVGSPLSLECTVEGTSNPNLYWYRQAAGRGLQLLFYSVGIGQISSEVPQNLSASRPQDRQFILSSKKLLLSDSGFYLCAWRGQGSTNGYTFGSGTRLTVV.

This CDR3 is CASSQAAGSGELFF. DNA of the CDR3: TGTGCCAGCAGCCAAGCGGCGGGGTCCGGGGAGCTGTTTTTT. The chain is built from TRBV3-1 (or the pseudogene TRBV3-2) and TRBJ2-2; maybe TRBD2 (6 bases). The CDR3 covers 14 residues. CDR1 is LGHDT, CDR2 YNNKEL, per germline (reference sequence). V was shortened by 1 base and J by 6 bases, with 9 bases between the two germline ends.

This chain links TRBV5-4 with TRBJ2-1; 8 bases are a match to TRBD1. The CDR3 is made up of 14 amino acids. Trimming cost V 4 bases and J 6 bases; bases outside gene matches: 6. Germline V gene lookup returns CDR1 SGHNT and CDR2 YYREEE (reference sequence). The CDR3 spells CASSRRQGINEQFF. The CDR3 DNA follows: TGTGCCAGCAGCCGTAGACAGGGGATCAATGAGCAGTTCTTC.

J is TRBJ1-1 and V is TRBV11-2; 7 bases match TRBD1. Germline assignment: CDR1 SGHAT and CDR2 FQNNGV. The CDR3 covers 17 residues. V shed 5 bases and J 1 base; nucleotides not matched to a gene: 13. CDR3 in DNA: TGTGCCAGCAGCACCCCGGGACAGCTCTTAGGGAACACTGAAGCTTTCTTT. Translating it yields CASSTPGQLLGNTEAFF.

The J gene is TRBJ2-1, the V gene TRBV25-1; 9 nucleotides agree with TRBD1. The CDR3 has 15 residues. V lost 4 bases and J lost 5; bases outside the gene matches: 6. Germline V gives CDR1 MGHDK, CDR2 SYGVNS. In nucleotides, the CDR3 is TGTGCCAGCAGTGTTGGGACAGGGCCAGACAATGAGCAGTTCTTC. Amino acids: CASSVGTGPDNEQFF. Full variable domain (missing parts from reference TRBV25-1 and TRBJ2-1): EADIYQTPRYLVIGTGKKITLECSQTMGHDKMYWYQQDPGMELHLIHYSYGVNSTEKGDLSSESTVSRIRTEHFPLTLESARPSHTSQYLCASSVGTGPDNEQFFGPGTRLTVL.

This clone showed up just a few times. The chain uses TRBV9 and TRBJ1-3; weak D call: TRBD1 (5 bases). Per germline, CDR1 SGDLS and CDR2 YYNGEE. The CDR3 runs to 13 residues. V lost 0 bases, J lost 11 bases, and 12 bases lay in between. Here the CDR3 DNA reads TGTGCCAGCAGCGTAGCTCCAGGGTCGGCCATATATTTT. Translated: CASSVAPGSAIYF.

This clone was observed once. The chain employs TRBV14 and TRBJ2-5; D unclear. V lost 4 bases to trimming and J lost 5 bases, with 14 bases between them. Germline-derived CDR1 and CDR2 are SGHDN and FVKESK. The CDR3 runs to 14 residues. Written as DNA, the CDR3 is TGTGCCAGCAGCCGAAAGCTAGTTGGGGAGACCCAGTACTTC. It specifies CASSRKLVGETQYF.

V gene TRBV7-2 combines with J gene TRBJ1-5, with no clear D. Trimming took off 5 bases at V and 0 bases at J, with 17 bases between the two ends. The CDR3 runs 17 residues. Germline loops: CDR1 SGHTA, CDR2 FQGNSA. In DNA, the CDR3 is TGTGCCAGCAGCCAATGGCCCTCGACTGATAGCAATCAGCCCCAGCATTTT. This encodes CASSQWPSTDSNQPQHF.

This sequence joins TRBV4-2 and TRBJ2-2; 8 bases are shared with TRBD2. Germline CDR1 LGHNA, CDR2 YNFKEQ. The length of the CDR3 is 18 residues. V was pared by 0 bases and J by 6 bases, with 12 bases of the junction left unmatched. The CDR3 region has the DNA TGTGCCAGCAGCCAAGAGGGTTATCGGGGGGGGCCCCCCGGGGAGCTGTTTTTT. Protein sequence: CASSQEGYRGGPPGELFF.

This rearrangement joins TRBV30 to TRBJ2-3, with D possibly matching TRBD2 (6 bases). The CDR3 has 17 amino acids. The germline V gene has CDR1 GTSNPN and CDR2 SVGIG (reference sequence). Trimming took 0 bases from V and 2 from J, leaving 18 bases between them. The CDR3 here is CAWSVGRTAGFTDTQYF. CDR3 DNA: TGTGCCTGGAGTGTCGGGAGAACCGCCGGGTTCACAGATACGCAGTATTTT.

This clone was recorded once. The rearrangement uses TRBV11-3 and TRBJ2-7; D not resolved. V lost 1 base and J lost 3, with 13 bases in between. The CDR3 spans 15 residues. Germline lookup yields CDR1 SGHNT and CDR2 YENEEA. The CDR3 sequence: CASSLGLRPHYEQYF. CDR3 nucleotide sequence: TGTGCCAGCAGCTTAGGACTCCGTCCCCACTACGAGCAGTACTTC.

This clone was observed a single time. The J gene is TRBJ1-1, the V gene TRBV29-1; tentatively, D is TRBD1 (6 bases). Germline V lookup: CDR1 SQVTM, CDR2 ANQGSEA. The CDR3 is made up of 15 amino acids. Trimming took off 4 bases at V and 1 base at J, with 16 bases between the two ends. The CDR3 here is CSVGAQGQSNTEAFF. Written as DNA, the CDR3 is TGCAGCGTTGGTGCCCAGGGGCAGTCGAACACTGAAGCTTTCTTT.

CDR3 nucleotides: TGTGCCAGCAGCTTAGCTATTGCGGATTCACCCCTCCACTTT. Translation: CASSLAIADSPLHF. This chain joins TRBV7-8 and TRBJ1-6; D is undetermined. The CDR3 is 14 residues long. Trimming cost V 0 bases and J 8 bases, with 8 bases left between them. From germline, CDR1 is SGHVS and CDR2 FQNEAQ.

The chain's CDR3 is CASSLGLGGSTEAFF. The CDR3 bases are TGTGCCAGCAGCTTAGGTTTGGGAGGGTCCACTGAAGCTTTCTTT. V and J are TRBV11-3 and TRBJ1-1; D is uncertain. Trimming stripped 1 base from V and 4 bases from J, with 13 bases between. Looked up from germline, CDR1 is SGHNT and CDR2 is YENEEA. The CDR3 consists of 15 residues.

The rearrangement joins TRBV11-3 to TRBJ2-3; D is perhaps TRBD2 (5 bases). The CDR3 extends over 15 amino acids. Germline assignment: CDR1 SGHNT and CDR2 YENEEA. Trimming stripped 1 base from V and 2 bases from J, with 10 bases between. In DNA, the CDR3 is TGTGCCAGCAGCTTAGGAGGGTACCCCACAGATACGCAGTATTTT. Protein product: CASSLGGYPTDTQYF.

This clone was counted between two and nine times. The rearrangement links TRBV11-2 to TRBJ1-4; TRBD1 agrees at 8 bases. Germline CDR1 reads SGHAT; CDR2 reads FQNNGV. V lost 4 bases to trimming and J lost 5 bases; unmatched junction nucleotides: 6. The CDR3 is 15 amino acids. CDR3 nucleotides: TGTGCCAGCAGCTCAAGACAGGGGCTAAATGAAAAACTGTTTTTT. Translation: CASSSRQGLNEKLFF.

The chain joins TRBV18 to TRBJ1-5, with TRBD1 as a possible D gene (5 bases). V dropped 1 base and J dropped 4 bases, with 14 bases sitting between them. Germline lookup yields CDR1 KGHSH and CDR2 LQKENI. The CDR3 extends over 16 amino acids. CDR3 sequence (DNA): TGTGCCAGCTCACCACTCAACCTCGGGGGTAATCAGCCCCAGCATTTT. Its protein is CASSPLNLGGNQPQHF. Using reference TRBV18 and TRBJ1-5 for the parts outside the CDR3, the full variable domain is NAGVMQNPRHLVRRRGQEARLRCSPMKGHSHVYWYRQLPEEGLKFMVYLQKENIIDESGMPKERFSAEFPKEGPSILRIQQVVRGDSAAYFCASSPLNLGGNQPQHFGDGTRLSIL.

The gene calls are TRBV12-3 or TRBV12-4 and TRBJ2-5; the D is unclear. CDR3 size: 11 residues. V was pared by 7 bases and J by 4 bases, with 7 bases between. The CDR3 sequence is CASTSGETQYF. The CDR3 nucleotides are TGTGCCAGCACCTCCGGAGAGACCCAGTACTTC.

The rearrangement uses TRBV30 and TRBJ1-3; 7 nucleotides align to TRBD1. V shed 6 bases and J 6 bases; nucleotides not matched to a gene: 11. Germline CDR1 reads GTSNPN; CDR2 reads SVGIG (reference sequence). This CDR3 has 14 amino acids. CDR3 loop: CACTAGTVKNTIYF. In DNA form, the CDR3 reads TGTGCCTGCACTGCCGGGACAGTTAAAAACACCATATATTTT.

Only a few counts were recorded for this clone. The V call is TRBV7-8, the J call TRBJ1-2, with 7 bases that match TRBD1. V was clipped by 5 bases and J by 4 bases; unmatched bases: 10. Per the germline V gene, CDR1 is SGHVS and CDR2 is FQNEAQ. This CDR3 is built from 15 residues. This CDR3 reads CASSPRQGRGYGYTF. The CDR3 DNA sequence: TGTGCCAGCAGCCCTAGACAGGGAAGGGGCTATGGCTACACCTTC.

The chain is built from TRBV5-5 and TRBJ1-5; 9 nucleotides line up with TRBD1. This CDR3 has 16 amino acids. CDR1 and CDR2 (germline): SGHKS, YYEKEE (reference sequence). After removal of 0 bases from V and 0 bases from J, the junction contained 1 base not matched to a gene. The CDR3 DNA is TGTGCCAGCAGCTTGGGACAGGGGGTTAGCAATCAGCCCCAGCATTTT. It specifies CASSLGQGVSNQPQHF.

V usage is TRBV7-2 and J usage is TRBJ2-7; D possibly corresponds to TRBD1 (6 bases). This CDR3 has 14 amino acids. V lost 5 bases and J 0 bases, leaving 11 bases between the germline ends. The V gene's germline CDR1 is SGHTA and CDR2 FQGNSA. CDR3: CASSTNRDSYEQYF. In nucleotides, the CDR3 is TGTGCCAGCAGCACCAACAGGGACTCCTACGAGCAGTACTTC.

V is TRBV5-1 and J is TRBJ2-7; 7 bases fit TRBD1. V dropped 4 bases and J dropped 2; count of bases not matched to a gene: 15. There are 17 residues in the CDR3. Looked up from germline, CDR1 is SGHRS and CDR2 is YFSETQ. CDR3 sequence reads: CASSIRGRNHLTYEQYF. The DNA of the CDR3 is TGCGCCAGCAGCATTAGGGGGCGCAACCATCTTACCTACGAGCAGTACTTC.

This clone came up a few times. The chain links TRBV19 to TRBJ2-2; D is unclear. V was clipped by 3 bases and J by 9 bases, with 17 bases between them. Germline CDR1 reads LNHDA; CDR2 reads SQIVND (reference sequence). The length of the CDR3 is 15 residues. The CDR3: CASSIAGSLRRELFF. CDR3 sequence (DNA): TGTGCCAGTAGTATTGCAGGCAGCCTTAGAAGGGAGCTGTTTTTT.

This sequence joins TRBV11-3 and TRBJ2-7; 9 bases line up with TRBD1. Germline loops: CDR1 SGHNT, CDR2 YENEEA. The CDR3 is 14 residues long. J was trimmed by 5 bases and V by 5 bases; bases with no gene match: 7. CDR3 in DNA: TGTGCCAGCAGCATGCGGGACAGGGCCAACGAGCAGTACTTC. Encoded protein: CASSMRDRANEQYF.

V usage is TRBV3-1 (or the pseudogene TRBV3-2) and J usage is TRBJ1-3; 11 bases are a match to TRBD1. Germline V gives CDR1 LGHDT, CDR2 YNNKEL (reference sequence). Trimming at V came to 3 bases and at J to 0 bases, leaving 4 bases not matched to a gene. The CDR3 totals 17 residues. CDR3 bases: TGTGCCAGCAGCCAGAGGACAGGGGGCCTCTCTGGAAACACCATATATTTT. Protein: CASSQRTGGLSGNTIYF.

CDR3 coding DNA: TGTGCCACCAGGCCAGGGGGTCGGGGTTTGGAAGCTTTCTTT. Amino acids: CATRPGGRGLEAFF. The chain carries TRBV15 and TRBJ1-1, with TRBD1 matching 7 bases. V shed 6 bases and J 8 bases; nucleotides not matched to a gene: 12. CDR1 LNHNV and CDR2 YYDKDF come from the germline V gene (reference sequence). The CDR3 consists of 14 residues.

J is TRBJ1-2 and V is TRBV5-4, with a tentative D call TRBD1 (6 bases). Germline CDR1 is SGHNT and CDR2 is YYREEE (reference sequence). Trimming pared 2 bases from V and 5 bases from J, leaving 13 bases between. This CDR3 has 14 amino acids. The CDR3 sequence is CASSFGQQRYGYTF. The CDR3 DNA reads TGTGCCAGCAGCTTTGGACAGCAGAGATATGGCTACACCTTC.

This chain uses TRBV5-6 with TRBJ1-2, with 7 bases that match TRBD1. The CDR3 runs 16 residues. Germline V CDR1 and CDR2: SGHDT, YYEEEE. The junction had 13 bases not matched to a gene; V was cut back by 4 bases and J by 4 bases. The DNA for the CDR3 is TGTGCCAGCAGCCTTGATGGCGGACAGGTCAGCTATGGCTACACCTTC. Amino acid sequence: CASSLDGGQVSYGYTF.

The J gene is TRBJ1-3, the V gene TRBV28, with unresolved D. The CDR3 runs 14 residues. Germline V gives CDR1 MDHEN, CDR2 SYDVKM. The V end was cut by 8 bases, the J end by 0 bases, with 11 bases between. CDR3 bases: TGTGCCAGCGGGTCAGGTGTCTCTGGAAACACCATATATTTT. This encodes CASGSGVSGNTIYF.

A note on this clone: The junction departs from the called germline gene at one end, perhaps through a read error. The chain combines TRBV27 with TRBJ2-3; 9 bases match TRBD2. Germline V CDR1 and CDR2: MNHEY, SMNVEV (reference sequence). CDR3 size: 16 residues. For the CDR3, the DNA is TGTACCAGCAGTTTTAGGCGGGGGGGCGTGGCTGATACGCAGTATTTT. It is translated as CTSSFRRGGVADTQYF.